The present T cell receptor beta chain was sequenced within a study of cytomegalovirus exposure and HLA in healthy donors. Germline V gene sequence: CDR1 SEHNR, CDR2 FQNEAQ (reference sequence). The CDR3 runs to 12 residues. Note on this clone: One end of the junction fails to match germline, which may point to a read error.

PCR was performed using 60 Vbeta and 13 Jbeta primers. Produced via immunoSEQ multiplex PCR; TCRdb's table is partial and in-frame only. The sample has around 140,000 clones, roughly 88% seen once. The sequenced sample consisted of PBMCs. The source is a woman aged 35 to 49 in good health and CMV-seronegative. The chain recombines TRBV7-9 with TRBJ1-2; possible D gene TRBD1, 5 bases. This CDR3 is CSSSIDSYGYTF. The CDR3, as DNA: TGTTCCAGCAGCATAGACAGCTACGGCTACACCTTC.